This T cell receptor (beta chain) was retrieved from a study of Graves' ophthalmopathy and Graves' hyperthyroidism. V was pared by 5 bases and J by 3 bases, with 16 bases between. This CDR3 contains 15 residues. Germline CDR1 is MGHDK and CDR2 is SYGVNS. Amplifying from RNA transcripts, the study obtained TCR beta CDR3 regions. The workflow started with a first-round RT-PCR run with HTBI primers and then moved on to a second-round multiplex PCR. TCRdb re-called the multiplex PCR reads through MiXCR, storing one row per CDR3 protein. The sample holds around 1,200,000 distinct CDR3 sequences; 35% to 40% are singletons and the top ten take 11%.

The receptor was isolated from an adult man with Graves' hyperthyroidism. Sequencing input: peripheral blood or thyroid tissue (not recorded which). The V call is TRBV25-1, the J call TRBJ1-2, with D possibly TRBD1 on 5 matching bases. In DNA form, the CDR3 reads TGTGCCAGCAGTTACATCCTACAGGACTACTATGGCTACACCTTC. This codes for CASSYILQDYYGYTF.